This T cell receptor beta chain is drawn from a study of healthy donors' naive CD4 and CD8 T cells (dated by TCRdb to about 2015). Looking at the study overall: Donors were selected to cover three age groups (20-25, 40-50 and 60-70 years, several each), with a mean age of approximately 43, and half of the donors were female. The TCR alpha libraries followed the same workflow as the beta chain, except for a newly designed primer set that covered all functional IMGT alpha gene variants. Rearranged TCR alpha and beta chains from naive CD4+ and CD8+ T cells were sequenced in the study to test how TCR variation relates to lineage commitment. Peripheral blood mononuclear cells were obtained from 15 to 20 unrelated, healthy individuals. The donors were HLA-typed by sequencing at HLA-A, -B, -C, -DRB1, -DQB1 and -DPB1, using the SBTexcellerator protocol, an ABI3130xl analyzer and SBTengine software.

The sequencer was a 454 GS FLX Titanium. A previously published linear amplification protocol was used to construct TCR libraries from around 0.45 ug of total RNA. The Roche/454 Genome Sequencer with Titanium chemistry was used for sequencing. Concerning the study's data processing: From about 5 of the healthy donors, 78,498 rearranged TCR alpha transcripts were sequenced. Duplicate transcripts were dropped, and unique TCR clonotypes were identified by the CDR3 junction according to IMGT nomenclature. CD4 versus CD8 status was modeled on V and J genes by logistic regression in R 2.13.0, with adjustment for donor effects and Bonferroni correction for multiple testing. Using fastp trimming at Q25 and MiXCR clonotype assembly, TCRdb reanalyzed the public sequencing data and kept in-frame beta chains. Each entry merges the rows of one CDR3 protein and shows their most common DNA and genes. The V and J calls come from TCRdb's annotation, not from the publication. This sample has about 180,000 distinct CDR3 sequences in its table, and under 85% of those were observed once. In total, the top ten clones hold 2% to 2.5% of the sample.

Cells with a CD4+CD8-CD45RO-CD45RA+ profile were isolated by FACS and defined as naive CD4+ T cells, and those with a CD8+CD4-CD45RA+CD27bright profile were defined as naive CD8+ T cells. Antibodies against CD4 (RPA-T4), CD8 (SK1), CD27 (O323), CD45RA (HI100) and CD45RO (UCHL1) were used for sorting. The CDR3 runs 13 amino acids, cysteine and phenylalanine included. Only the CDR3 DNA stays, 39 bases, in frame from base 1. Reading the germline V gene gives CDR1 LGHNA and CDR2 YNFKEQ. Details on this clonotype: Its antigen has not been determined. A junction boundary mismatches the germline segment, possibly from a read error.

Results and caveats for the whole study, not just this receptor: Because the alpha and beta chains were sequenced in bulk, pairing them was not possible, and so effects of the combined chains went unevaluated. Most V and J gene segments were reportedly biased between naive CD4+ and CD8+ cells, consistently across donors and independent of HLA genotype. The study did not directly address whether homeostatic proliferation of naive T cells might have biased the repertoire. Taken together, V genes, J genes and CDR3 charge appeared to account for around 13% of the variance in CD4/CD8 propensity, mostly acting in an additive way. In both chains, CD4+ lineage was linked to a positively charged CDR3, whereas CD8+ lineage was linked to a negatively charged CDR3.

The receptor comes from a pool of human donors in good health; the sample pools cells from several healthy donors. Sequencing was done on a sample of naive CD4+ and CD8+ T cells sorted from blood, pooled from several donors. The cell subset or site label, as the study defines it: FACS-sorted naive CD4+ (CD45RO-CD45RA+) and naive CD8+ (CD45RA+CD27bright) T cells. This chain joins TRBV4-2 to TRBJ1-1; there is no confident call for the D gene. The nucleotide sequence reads TGCGCCAGCAGCCAAGATGGGGACACTGAAGCTTTCTTT. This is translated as CASSQDGDTEAFF.